The following is a T cell receptor beta chain sequence with its context. This sample is part of a study of shared T cell receptors in the human thymus. Produced via immunoSEQ multiplex PCR; TCRdb's table is partial and in-frame only. The repertoire has roughly 550,000 clones, around three quarters of them found once; the top ten carry about 0.014%. V gave up 0 bases and J gave up 9 bases, with 20 bases separating them. Germline CDR1 reads WSHSY; CDR2 reads SAAADI. This CDR3 is 16 amino acids long. This same sample was also part of a study on human thymus T cells. That investigation notes: Donation came from healthy Finnish infants having corrective surgery for congenital heart defects. The study used thymus tissue resected during corrective heart surgery.

This TCR was recovered from a boy less than two years old with a congenital heart defect. Sample: thymocytes. V usage is TRBV10-2 and J usage is TRBJ1-2, with D perhaps TRBD1 (6 bases). In DNA, the CDR3 is TGCGCCAGCAGTGAGTCGAATTGGTACAGGGTGGATAGCTACACCTTC. Translated, it gives CASSESNWYRVDSYTF.